This T cell receptor beta chain was profiled in a study of T cell responses to AZD1222 COVID-19 vaccine. The CDR3 loop spans 16 amino acids. CDR1 is SGHAT and CDR2 is FQNNGV in the germline V gene. Trimming took 4 bases from V and 3 from J; bases not matched to a gene: 5. TCRdb's copy holds only in-frame clones and misses some; the assay was immunoSEQ multiplex PCR. The table records 120,000 or so clones, roughly 91% of them present only once. With regard to this clone: Its antigen remains unidentified.

Study outcomes and limitations: The study sampled repertoires only after the peak T cell response. Most donors were white British and more were female, and clonal diversity was possibly underestimated. The span of vaccine-associated CD4 TCRs extended across spike, with dominance at 160-218 and 743-854. Of the AZD1222 recipients, only 5 or 6 were seropositive at baseline.

The sequence derives from an adult in good health. The sample here was peripheral blood, taken on day 0 of MenACWY control vaccination. The V call is TRBV11-2, the J call TRBJ2-1, with 11 bases lining up with TRBD2. CDR3 nucleotide sequence: TGTGCCAGCAGCTCCATTACTAGCGGGAGCTACAATGAGCAGTTCTTC. It is translated as CASSSITSGSYNEQFF.